This entry is about one T cell receptor beta chain. Antigen unknown. 60 Vbeta and 13 Jbeta primers were used in PCR. Data came from immunoSEQ multiplex PCR; TCRdb stores just in-frame clones and leaves some out. The sample shows approximately 140,000 clones, 70% to 90% of them seen only once. This entry belongs to a study of cytomegalovirus exposure and HLA in healthy donors. Donors showed nominal health when sampled, although they likely had unrecorded immune exposures. Overall study findings and caveats: Later analysis identified a missense DCLRE1C variant that was linked to TCR beta V- and J-gene trimming.

The source material was PBMCs. The source is a woman in her thirties or forties in good health and CMV-seropositive.

In DNA, the CDR3 is TGTGCCAGCAGCCGCCAGGGCACCGGGGAGCTGTTTTTT. Residues: CASSRQGTGELFF. This rearrangement joins TRBV5-4 to TRBJ2-2; the D gene is possibly TRBD1 (5 bases). Germline loops: CDR1 SGHNT, CDR2 YYREEE (reference sequence). V was cut by 4 bases and J by 4 bases, with 8 bases left in between. The CDR3 has 13 amino acids.